The sequence of this TCR beta chain was determined in a study of blood T cell repertoires in COVID-19. Background on the study: Both acute and convalescent COVID-19 samples were obtained from the United States, Italy and Spain. Sources were T cells, B-cell-depleted T cells, or PBMCs; the material itself was cDNA or gDNA.

Seattle's enrolled individuals joined amid active infection and were then monitored longitudinally. The repertoire was sequenced with immunoSEQ multiplex PCR; TCRdb's copy has only in-frame clones and lacks some. Of more than 250,000 clones listed, 85% to 90% are singletons. This CDR3 contains 18 residues. V lost 2 bases to trimming and J lost 5 bases; unmatched junction nucleotides: 14. Germline CDR1 is SGHRS and CDR2 is YFSETQ. Sequenced sample: peripheral blood. The sequence was collected from a woman aged 45-60 years with COVID-19, enrolled during active disease. V is TRBV5-1 and J is TRBJ2-1, with 9 bases matching TRBD2. This CDR3 is CASSLGLALSLTNNEQFF. The CDR3, as DNA: TGCGCCAGCAGCTTAGGACTAGCGCTCTCCTTGACAAACAATGAGCAGTTCTTC. Looking up the rest from reference TRBV5-1 and TRBJ2-1 gives the full variable domain: KAGVTQTPRYLIKTRGQQVTLSCSPISGHRSVSWYQQTPGQGLQFLFEYFSETQRNKGNFPGRFSGRQFSNSRSEMNVSTLELGDSALYLCASSLGLALSLTNNEQFFGPGTRLTVL.